The 26 T cell receptor beta chains below all came from one sample that was sequenced in a study of T cells after yellow fever vaccination. TCRdb re-called the 5' RACE reads through MiXCR, storing one row per CDR3 protein. The sample consists of 620,000 or so distinct CDR3 sequences, more than 9% of them appearing once. The sample here was PBMCs, taken on the day of the yellow fever booster vaccination. Source of these receptors: a man aged 25-40 years who received the YFV17D yellow fever vaccine.

This clonotype was observed a handful of times. The rearrangement links TRBV20-1 to TRBJ1-6, with TRBD1 as a possible D gene (6 bases). Germline values: CDR1 DFQATT, CDR2 SNEGSKA (reference sequence). Trimming took 2 bases from V and 8 from J, leaving 16 bases between them. This CDR3 has 15 amino acids. The chain's CDR3 is CSARRVGGGDSPLHF. For the CDR3, the DNA is TGCAGTGCTAGAAGGGTGGGGGGGGGCGATTCACCCCTCCACTTT.

The V and J genes are TRBV29-1 and TRBJ2-1; D is perhaps TRBD2 (6 bases). The CDR3 totals 13 residues. The ends were cut back, 8 bases at V and 2 bases at J, with 13 bases in the middle. CDR1 is SQVTM, CDR2 ANQGSEA, per germline. DNA of the CDR3: TGCAGCTCCCAGCGGGCCACCTACAATGAGCAGTTCTTC. Its translation is CSSQRATYNEQFF.

This clonotype was counted only a few times. The chain combines TRBV5-1 with TRBJ2-5; D gene unclear. Trimming shortened V by 4 bases and J by 0 bases, and 13 bases separated the two germline ends. The germline V gene has CDR1 SGHRS and CDR2 YFSETQ. This CDR3 spans 15 amino acids. The CDR3 region has the DNA TGCGCCAGCAGCGGGCAGGCCGTGTACCAAGAGACCCAGTACTTC. It specifies CASSGQAVYQETQYF.

The rearrangement joins TRBV5-1 to TRBJ2-1; D unresolved. Trimming stripped 1 base from V and 7 bases from J, with 12 bases between. In germline, CDR1 is SGHRS, CDR2 YFSETQ. This CDR3 contains 14 residues. The CDR3 nucleotides read TGCGCCAGCAGCTTGATCGAGGTGGGGAATGAGCAGTTCTTC. It translates to CASSLIEVGNEQFF.

The chain has TRBV20-1 and TRBJ2-1, with D maybe TRBD2 (5 bases). The CDR3 loop spans 15 amino acids. The germline V and J ends were trimmed by 3 bases and 6 bases, with 18 bases remaining between them. Germline lookup yields CDR1 DFQATT and CDR2 SNEGSKA (reference sequence). The CDR3 reads CSASEVGDGTNEQFF. The CDR3, as DNA: TGCAGTGCTAGTGAGGTGGGAGACGGTACCAATGAGCAGTTCTTC.

This clonotype turned up a few times. The V call is TRBV5-1, the J call TRBJ2-7; 8 bases are shared with TRBD1. V trimming: 4 bases; J trimming: 4 bases; junction bases outside the gene matches: 4. Per the germline V gene, CDR1 is SGHRS and CDR2 is YFSETQ. This CDR3 has 13 amino acids. CDR3 region: CASSERTGYEQYF. The CDR3 DNA sequence: TGCGCCAGCAGCGAGAGGACAGGGTACGAGCAGTACTTC.

This clonotype was counted only a few times. This rearrangement joins TRBV4-3 to TRBJ2-7; 14 nucleotides match TRBD2. V was clipped by 0 bases and J by 4 bases; unmatched bases: 2. CDR3 length: 16 amino acids. Germline V gives CDR1 LGHNA, CDR2 YSLEER. CDR3 coding DNA: TGCGCCAGCAGCCAAGAGGGACTAGCGGGAGAGTACGAGCAGTACTTC. Amino acid sequence: CASSQEGLAGEYEQYF.

This clonotype was observed a handful of times. The chain links TRBV6-6 to TRBJ2-2, with D possibly being TRBD2 (6 bases). Trimming took off 6 bases at V and 8 bases at J, with 10 bases between the two ends. Looked up from germline, CDR1 is MNHNY and CDR2 is SVGAGI (reference sequence). This CDR3 comprises 12 residues. The CDR3, as DNA: TGTGCCAGCAGACGGGAGTTAGGGGAGCTGTTTTTT. Translating gives CASRRELGELFF.

This clonotype was seen more than once but under ten times. The chain joins TRBV12-3 or TRBV12-4 to TRBJ2-7; 10 bases fit TRBD1. The V gene end was trimmed by 0 bases and the J gene end by 3 bases; junction bases not matched to a gene: 2. This CDR3 is 15 amino acids long. CDR3 nucleotide sequence: TGTGCCAGCAGTTTAGCGGGACAGGGGTTCTACGAGCAGTACTTC. This codes for CASSLAGQGFYEQYF.

The rearrangement links TRBV6-5 to TRBJ2-1; no reliable D call. The CDR3 has 16 residues. Trimming stripped 2 bases from V and 1 base from J, with 12 bases between. The germline V gene encodes CDR1 MNHEY and CDR2 SVGAGI. The CDR3, as DNA: TGTGCCAGCAGTTACATACCAAGTGGGTCCTACAATGAGCAGTTCTTC. As protein: CASSYIPSGSYNEQFF.

This clonotype was observed at least ten times. The rearrangement uses TRBV21-1 and TRBJ2-7; the table gives TRBD1 as D, unverified against the DNA. TRBV21-1 is listed as a pseudogene. This CDR3 spans 15 amino acids. The CDR3 bases are TGTGCCAGCAGCTCTTGTACCGGGTCCTCCTACGAGCAGTACTTC. Its protein is CASSSCTGSSYEQYF.

The table lists this clonotype with many counts. The V and J genes are TRBV7-9 and TRBJ2-5; maybe TRBD2 (5 bases). CDR3 size: 15 residues. The V and J ends lost 0 bases and 2 bases respectively, with 10 bases between them. Germline V lookup: CDR1 SEHNR, CDR2 FQNEAQ (reference sequence). The CDR3 sequence is CASSLASDLQETQYF. In nucleotides, the CDR3 is TGTGCCAGCAGCTTAGCTTCGGACTTACAAGAGACCCAGTACTTC.

This clonotype appeared a few times. V usage is TRBV11-2 and J usage is TRBJ2-1, with D hard to call. This CDR3 comprises 11 residues. Germline V lookup: CDR1 SGHAT, CDR2 FQNNGV. V was cut by 0 bases and J by 14 bases, with 8 bases left in between. CDR3 sequence reads: CASSLDSGKFF. Written as DNA, the CDR3 is TGTGCCAGCAGCTTAGATAGTGGGAAGTTCTTC.

The chain carries TRBV20-1 and TRBJ2-7; D is unresolved. V lost 0 bases to trimming and J lost 0 bases, with 6 bases between them. The CDR3 length is 13 residues. Germline loops: CDR1 DFQATT, CDR2 SNEGSKA (reference sequence). The CDR3 coding sequence is TGCAGTGCTAGAGAAGGTGGCTCCTACGAGCAGTACTTC. Translating gives CSAREGGSYEQYF.

In regard to this clonotype: A junction end diverges from the germline sequence, so it may reflect a read error. The chain links TRBV20-1 to TRBJ2-2, with TRBD2 as a possible D gene (6 bases). CDR3 length equals 14 residues. Looked up from germline, CDR1 is DFQATT and CDR2 is SNEGSKA (reference sequence). The CDR3: CSAREGLNTGALFF. The DNA for the CDR3 is TGCAGTGCTAGAGAGGGACTTAACACCGGGGCGCTGTTTTTT.

A note on this clonotype: An end of the junction differs from the germline gene, which may be a read error. The chain recombines TRBV23-1 with TRBJ2-7; D possibly matches TRBD1 or TRBD2 (6 bases each). TRBV23-1 is known as an ORF, though its function is uncertain. This CDR3 is built from 14 residues. The CDR3 loop is CASRDRRETYDGNF. CDR3 sequence (DNA): TGCGCCAGCAGAGACAGGAGGGAAACCTACGACGGGAACTTC.

This chain links TRBV6-4 with TRBJ2-3, with D hard to call. Germline lookup yields CDR1 MRHNA and CDR2 SNTAGT. V was shortened by 2 bases and J by 0 bases, with 9 bases between the two germline ends. CDR3 length: 15 amino acids. The CDR3 nucleotides are TGTGCCAGCAGTGACGGAGCGTCCAGCACAGATACGCAGTATTTT. Translation gives CASSDGASSTDTQYF.

This clonotype was picked up a small number of times. The chain uses TRBV15 and TRBJ2-3; D is unresolved. This CDR3 contains 13 residues. V was pared by 1 base and J by 5 bases, with 7 bases between. Looked up from germline, CDR1 is LNHNV and CDR2 is YYDKDF (reference sequence). CDR3 sequence: CATSRAPVDTQYF. The CDR3 DNA reads TGTGCCACCAGCAGAGCGCCCGTAGATACGCAGTATTTT.

This clonotype occurred a few times. This chain links TRBV15 with TRBJ2-1, with D uncertain. The germline V gene encodes CDR1 LNHNV and CDR2 YYDKDF (reference sequence). This CDR3 comprises 11 residues. Between the trimmed V and J ends, which lost 1 base and 10 bases, there was a span of 5 bases. The CDR3 spells CATSRATEQFF. The CDR3 DNA sequence: TGTGCCACCAGCAGAGCGACCGAGCAGTTCTTC.

This clonotype was observed a handful of times. The J gene is TRBJ2-5, the V gene TRBV6-5; D is undetermined. This CDR3 has 14 amino acids. Looked up from germline, CDR1 is MNHEY and CDR2 is SVGAGI. Trimming pared 2 bases from V and 5 bases from J, leaving 12 bases between. CDR3 nucleotide sequence: TGTGCCAGCAGTTACGGGATTATGGGGGAGACCCAGTACTTC. This sequence encodes CASSYGIMGETQYF.

The chain employs TRBV4-2 and TRBJ2-4; the D gene could be TRBD1 or TRBD2 (5 bases each). The V end was cut by 4 bases, the J end by 1 base, with 14 bases between. The CDR3 covers 16 residues. The germline V gene has CDR1 LGHNA and CDR2 YNFKEQ. CDR3 loop: CASSRAGARAKNIQYF. In DNA form, the CDR3 reads TGTGCCAGCAGCCGTGCCGGGGCCCGGGCCAAAAACATTCAGTACTTC.

This clonotype occurred a few times. The rearrangement links TRBV25-1 to TRBJ2-3, with a weak D call TRBD2 (5 bases). The CDR3 is 12 amino acids. V lost 2 bases and J lost 6, with 6 bases in between. The germline V gene has CDR1 MGHDK and CDR2 SYGVNS. The CDR3 reads CASSEGLDTQYF. CDR3 DNA sequence: TGTGCCAGCAGTGAAGGACTGGATACGCAGTATTTT.

This clonotype was counted many times. The genes are TRBV7-2 and TRBJ2-7; D might be TRBD1 or TRBD2, each matching 5 bases. V was pared by 1 base and J by 2 bases, with 12 bases between. The germline V gene encodes CDR1 SGHTA and CDR2 FQGNSA. The CDR3 is 15 amino acids. The CDR3 loop reads CASSLGGKYAYEQYF. CDR3 nucleotide sequence: TGTGCCAGCAGCTTAGGGGGGAAGTATGCCTACGAGCAGTACTTC.

The V gene is TRBV6-1, the J gene TRBJ1-1; a possible D gene is TRBD1 (6 bases). Trimming took off 6 bases at V and 7 bases at J, with 21 bases between the two ends. Germline V gene data show CDR1 as MNHNS and CDR2 as SASEGT. This CDR3 has 15 residues. In nucleotides, the CDR3 is TGTGCCAGCAGGCGGCCGGGGACAACTACTTATGAAGCTTTCTTT. This encodes CASRRPGTTTYEAFF.

This clonotype was seen a handful of times. The chain uses TRBV5-1 and TRBJ1-2; D is uncertain. The CDR3 runs 14 residues. V dropped 0 bases and J dropped 4 bases, with 10 bases sitting between them. Germline values: CDR1 SGHRS, CDR2 YFSETQ. The CDR3 DNA sequence: TGCGCCAGCAGCTTGGGATTTGGCGCCTATGGCTACACCTTC. Translated, it gives CASSLGFGAYGYTF.

This clonotype came up a few times. The V call is TRBV7-8, the J call TRBJ2-1, with TRBD1 as a possible D gene (6 bases). The CDR3 loop spans 16 amino acids. Germline lookup yields CDR1 SGHVS and CDR2 FQNEAQ. V dropped 5 bases and J dropped 4 bases, with 18 bases sitting between them. CDR3 nucleotides: TGTGCCAGCAGCCCCCCGGGACACCTTTTATACAATGAGCAGTTCTTC. It specifies CASSPPGHLLYNEQFF.